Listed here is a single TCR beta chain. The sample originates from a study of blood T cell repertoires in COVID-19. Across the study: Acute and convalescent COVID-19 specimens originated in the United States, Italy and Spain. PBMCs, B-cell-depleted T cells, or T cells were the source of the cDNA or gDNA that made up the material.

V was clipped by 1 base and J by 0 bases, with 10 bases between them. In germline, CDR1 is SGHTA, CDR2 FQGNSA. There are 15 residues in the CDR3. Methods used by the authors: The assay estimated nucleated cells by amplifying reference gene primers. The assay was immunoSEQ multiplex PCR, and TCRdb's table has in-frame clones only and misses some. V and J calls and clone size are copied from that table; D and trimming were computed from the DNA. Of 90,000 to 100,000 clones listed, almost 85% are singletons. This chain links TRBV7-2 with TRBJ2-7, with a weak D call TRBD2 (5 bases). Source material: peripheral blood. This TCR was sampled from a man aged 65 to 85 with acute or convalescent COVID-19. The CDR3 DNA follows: TGTGCCAGCAGCTTAGATGGCGGAGGCTCCTACGAGCAGTACTTC. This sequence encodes CASSLDGGGSYEQYF.